A single sample is the source of the 8 T cell receptor beta chains below, sequenced in a study of molecular identifiers for immune sequencing clone quantification. TCRdb fed the PCR reads into MiXCR, producing one record per CDR3 protein. The sample records some 580,000 distinct CDR3 sequences, over 25% being singletons. Sequencing input: naive CD8+ T cells from blood, with Jurkat cell RNA spiked in. As to subset: FACS-sorted CD8+CD4-CCR7+CD45RA+ naive T cells. The source of these receptors is a human donor in good health. Some libraries in this study had Jurkat cell RNA spiked in.

This clonotype has more than one count but fewer than ten. The chain couples TRBV5-1 to TRBJ2-7; 10 nucleotides agree with TRBD1. J was trimmed by 3 bases and V by 3 bases; bases with no gene match: 6. Looked up from germline, CDR1 is SGHRS and CDR2 is YFSETQ. This CDR3 comprises 15 residues. The CDR3 protein is CASSSYGQGGYEQYF. The CDR3 DNA reads TGCGCCAGCAGCTCTTATGGACAGGGGGGCTACGAGCAGTACTTC.

This clonotype has at least ten counts. The V and J genes are TRBV6-2 or TRBV6-3 and TRBJ1-5; D uncertain. The V end was cut by 5 bases, the J end by 3 bases, with 14 bases between. This CDR3 has 15 amino acids. Germline-derived CDR1 and CDR2 are MNHEY and SVGEGT. CDR3 amino acids: CASSTTGISNQPQHF. In nucleotides, the CDR3 is TGTGCCAGCAGTACCACCGGGATATCCAATCAGCCCCAGCATTTT.

This clonotype has ten or more counts. This chain links TRBV28 with TRBJ1-4; 7 nucleotides match TRBD1. The CDR3 runs 17 residues. The germline CDR1 and CDR2 sequences are MDHEN and SYDVKM. Trimming cost V 7 bases and J 6 bases; bases outside gene matches: 17. This chain's CDR3 is CASTDDLIGTEYEKLFF. The CDR3 DNA is TGTGCCAGCACCGATGACCTGATAGGGACAGAATATGAAAAACTGTTTTTT.

This clonotype was seen a handful of times. This chain links TRBV4-3 with TRBJ2-7; 9 bases match TRBD1. After removal of 3 bases from V and 0 bases from J, the junction contained 6 bases not matched to a gene. Per germline, CDR1 LGHNA and CDR2 YSLEER. The CDR3 is made up of 16 amino acids. CDR3 protein: CASSQDYRGRSYEQYF. The CDR3 coding sequence is TGCGCCAGCAGCCAGGATTACAGGGGGCGCTCCTACGAGCAGTACTTC.

The chain links TRBV5-6 to TRBJ2-1; TRBD1 or TRBD2 may be the D gene (6 bases each). This CDR3 is 14 amino acids long. V dropped 1 base and J dropped 10 bases, with 15 bases sitting between them. Germline-derived CDR1 and CDR2 are SGHDT and YYEEEE. In nucleotides, the CDR3 is TGTGCCAGCAGCTTGTGGGGGGCTGACGCGGAGCAGTTCTTC. Its protein is CASSLWGADAEQFF.

The chain carries TRBV19 and TRBJ2-7; 7 nucleotides match TRBD1. Germline V CDR1 and CDR2: LNHDA, SQIVND (reference sequence). Trimming cost V 4 bases and J 2 bases; bases outside gene matches: 5. The CDR3 sequence is 14 residues long. CDR3 sequence (DNA): TGTGCCAGTAGTACCACCGGGACAGCCTACGAGCAGTACTTC. Encoded protein: CASSTTGTAYEQYF.

A remark on this clonotype: A much larger clone lies one base from this, so it may be a read error. The rearrangement links TRBV9 to TRBJ1-1; 7 nucleotides align to TRBD1. The CDR3 runs 15 residues. Per the germline V gene, CDR1 is SGDLS and CDR2 is YYNGEE. DNA of the CDR3: TGTGCCAGCAGCGCGTTCGACAGGGAGAACAATGAAGCTTTCTTT. As protein: CASSAFDRENNEAFF.

On this clonotype: The junction departs from the called germline gene at one end, perhaps through a read error. This chain links TRBV4-3 with TRBJ2-7; 7 bases map to TRBD1. Germline V gives CDR1 LGHNA, CDR2 YSLEER. CDR3 length: 15 amino acids. CDR3 sequence reads: CASSQEGQSYYGQYF. CDR3 in DNA: TGCGCCAGCAGCCAAGAGGGACAGAGCTACTACGGGCAGTACTTC.